This T cell receptor beta chain was found in a study of blood T cell repertoires in COVID-19. The CDR3 consists of 14 residues. The germline gives CDR1 SNHLY, CDR2 FYNNEI. V dropped 6 bases and J dropped 2 bases, with 14 bases sitting between them. Assay used: immunoSEQ multiplex PCR; TCRdb lists only in-frame clones, some missing. The sample contains around 150,000 clones, around four fifths of which appear only once. Sequenced input: peripheral blood. The sequence derives from a man in his 70s with acute or convalescent COVID-19. V and J are TRBV2 and TRBJ2-7; D is perhaps TRBD1 (5 bases). The CDR3 loop is CASSHQGHPYEQYF. The CDR3 DNA sequence: TGTGCCAGCAGCCACCAGGGCCACCCCTACGAGCAGTACTTC.